This T cell receptor beta chain was profiled in a study of blood T cell repertoires in COVID-19. Generated by immunoSEQ multiplex PCR, the TCRdb table keeps only in-frame clones and is missing some. Of a few hundred thousand clones listed, about 80% were seen once; the top ten hold roughly 1.3%. CDR1 is SGHDN, CDR2 FVKESK, per germline. V lost 0 bases and J 3 bases, leaving 8 bases between the germline ends. This CDR3 region has 15 residues. The V and J genes are TRBV14 and TRBJ1-4, with D possibly being TRBD1 (6 bases). The sequence was collected from a woman in her thirties or forties with acute COVID-19. Sequenced input: PBMCs or T cells enriched from blood (not recorded which). This CDR3 is CASSQEWTANEKLFF. The DNA for the CDR3 is TGTGCCAGCAGCCAAGAGTGGACAGCTAATGAAAAACTGTTTTTT.